A single sample is the source of the 19 T cell receptor beta chains below, sequenced in a study of read filtering for tumor transcriptome and immune sequencing. This library used around 0.4 ug RNA and molecular barcoded adaptors spanning alpha/delta and beta/gamma chains. TCRdb reprocessed the reads via MiXCR and lists one record per CDR3 protein. This table holds approximately 62,000 distinct CDR3 sequences, roughly 19% found once. The sample was a population of CD138-negative cells sorted from bone marrow. The receptors stem from a donor older than 35 with multiple myeloma.

By sample share, this clonotype is medium-sized. V is TRBV9 and J is TRBJ2-1; 10 bases line up with TRBD2. Germline values: CDR1 SGDLS, CDR2 YYNGEE. V lost 4 bases, J lost 6 bases, and 4 bases stayed unmatched. This CDR3 region has 14 residues. DNA of the CDR3: TGTGCCAGCAGCCGGACTAGCGGTTTCAATGAGCAGTTCTTC. Its protein is CASSRTSGFNEQFF.

This clonotype was detected a few times. With a much larger clone just one base away, this may be a read error. The chain couples TRBV5-1 to TRBJ2-1, with TRBD1 matching over 7 bases. The germline CDR1 and CDR2 sequences are SGHRS and YFSETQ. The length of the CDR3 is 14 residues. The CDR3 DNA is TGCGCCAGCAGCCAGACAGGGAGAAACAATGAGCAGTCCTTC. This codes for CASSQTGRNNEQSF.

This clonotype is medium-sized in the sample. This chain links TRBV3-1 with TRBJ2-1, with no clear D. CDR3 size: 14 residues. CDR1 LGHDT and CDR2 YNNKEL come from the germline V gene (reference sequence). The V gene lost 4 bases and the J gene lost 4 bases, with 11 bases spanning the gap. This CDR3 reads CASSLYGKYNEQFF. The CDR3 nucleotides read TGTGCCAGCAGCCTGTATGGGAAATACAATGAGCAGTTCTTC.

This clonotype was seen at least ten times. This chain uses TRBV29-1 with TRBJ2-2, with D possibly matching TRBD1 (6 bases). There are 14 residues in the CDR3. Germline CDR1 is SQVTM and CDR2 is ANQGSEA. Trimming removed 6 bases at V and 4 bases at J, with 15 bases between. Here the CDR3 reads CSVKEDRSTGELFF. In DNA, the CDR3 is TGCAGCGTAAAAGAGGACAGATCCACCGGGGAGCTGTTTTTT.

This clonotype has a count of ten or more. The chain has TRBV5-1 and TRBJ2-5; D is unresolved. From germline, CDR1 is SGHRS and CDR2 YFSETQ. Trimming pared 1 base from V and 0 bases from J, leaving 4 bases between. The length of the CDR3 is 13 residues. CDR3: CASSLSNQETQYF. In nucleotides, the CDR3 is TGCGCCAGCAGCTTGTCCAACCAAGAGACCCAGTACTTC.

A few counts support this clonotype. V gene TRBV3-1 combines with J gene TRBJ2-5; 7 positions agree with TRBD1. The V segment lost 1 base and the J segment 2 bases; nucleotides outside the gene matches: 4. Germline V gene data show CDR1 as LGHDT and CDR2 as YNNKEL (reference sequence). The CDR3 has 15 residues. In DNA form, the CDR3 reads TGTGCCAGCAGCCAAGTGGACAGGCCTCAAGAGACCCAGTACTTC. It yields the protein CASSQVDRPQETQYF.

This clonotype has at least ten counts. The rearrangement joins TRBV20-1 to TRBJ2-5; 10 bases line up with TRBD2. The CDR3 totals 16 residues. Germline values: CDR1 DFQATT, CDR2 SNEGSKA (reference sequence). V dropped 3 bases and J dropped 2; count of bases not matched to a gene: 9. CDR3 nucleotides: TGCAGTGCTAGTCCTTTGACTAGCGGGCCTCAAGAGACCCAGTACTTC. This encodes CSASPLTSGPQETQYF.

J is TRBJ1-1 and V is TRBV29-1, with a tentative D call TRBD1 (5 bases). The germline V gene has CDR1 SQVTM and CDR2 ANQGSEA. The germline V and J ends were trimmed by 7 bases and 7 bases, with 22 bases remaining between them. The CDR3 has 14 residues. The chain's CDR3 is CSGGSLGAGVEAFF. For the CDR3, the DNA is TGCAGCGGTGGTTCGCTCGGGGCGGGGGTTGAAGCTTTCTTT.

In its sample, this clonotype was seen a few times. The chain recombines TRBV15 with TRBJ2-1; D not resolved. The ends were cut back, 0 bases at V and 3 bases at J, with 12 bases in the middle. Germline-derived CDR1 and CDR2 are LNHNV and YYDKDF (reference sequence). The CDR3 contains 16 residues. CDR3 in amino acids: CATSRDGSNRYNEQFF. The CDR3, as DNA: TGTGCCACCAGCAGAGATGGTTCTAACCGCTACAATGAGCAGTTCTTC.

This clonotype was observed a single time. A much larger clonotype is one base distant, so this may be a read error. V is TRBV29-1 and J is TRBJ2-3, with D perhaps TRBD2 (5 bases). CDR1 and CDR2 (germline): SQVTM, ANQGSEA. This CDR3 region has 13 residues. The V gene lost 3 bases and the J gene lost 6 bases, with 13 bases spanning the gap. CDR3 sequence (DNA): TGCAGCGTTGAGAGGGCTAGACTGGATACGCAGTATTTT. Protein sequence: CSVERARLDTQYF.

This clonotype showed up just a few times. The chain couples TRBV20-1 to TRBJ2-7; 7 bases are a match to TRBD1. The J segment lost 2 bases and the V segment lost 2 bases, leaving 3 bases of the junction unmatched. CDR1 and CDR2 from the germline V gene are DFQATT and SNEGSKA (reference sequence). This CDR3 has 13 amino acids. As DNA, the CDR3 is TGCAGTGCTAGAAAGACAGGGACCTACGAGCAGTACTTC. This encodes CSARKTGTYEQYF.

This clonotype was detected ten times or more. The rearrangement joins TRBV5-1 to TRBJ2-7, with D maybe TRBD1 (6 bases). V lost 4 bases to trimming and J lost 6 bases, with 11 bases between them. From germline, CDR1 is SGHRS and CDR2 YFSETQ. This CDR3 comprises 12 residues. CDR3 sequence: CASSGGHSEQYF. The DNA for the CDR3 is TGCGCCAGCAGCGGGGGCCACTCCGAGCAGTACTTC.

This clonotype was seen a handful of times. The V call is TRBV11-3, the J call TRBJ1-1; D is uncertain. CDR3 length equals 13 residues. CDR1 and CDR2 from the germline V gene are SGHNT and YENEEA. V gave up 3 bases and J gave up 0 bases, with 5 bases separating them. CDR3 in DNA: TGTGCCAGCAGCTTTAGGATGAACACTGAAGCTTTCTTT. Encoded protein: CASSFRMNTEAFF.

This clonotype was recorded at least ten times. The rearrangement joins TRBV28 to TRBJ2-5; D ambiguous. The V and J ends lost 7 bases and 0 bases respectively, with 3 bases between them. The CDR3 length is 11 residues. Per the germline V gene, CDR1 is MDHEN and CDR2 is SYDVKM. The CDR3 protein is CASKDQETQYF. CDR3 bases: TGTGCCAGCAAGGACCAAGAGACCCAGTACTTC.

This sequence joins TRBV20-1 and TRBJ1-1; D not resolved. The CDR3 totals 11 residues. From germline, CDR1 is DFQATT and CDR2 SNEGSKA (reference sequence). The CDR3 DNA follows: TGCAGCCTCTGGCGGAACGCTGTAGCTTTCTTT. Encoded protein: CSLWRNAVAFF.

The chain combines TRBV20-1 with TRBJ2-3, with TRBD1 as a possible D gene (5 bases). CDR3 length equals 16 residues. Deletions cut 3 bases from V and 2 bases from J, with 18 bases between. Per the germline V gene, CDR1 is DFQATT and CDR2 is SNEGSKA (reference sequence). This chain's CDR3 is CSASGLGDAITDTQYF. The CDR3 coding sequence is TGCAGTGCTAGCGGTTTAGGGGATGCAATCACAGATACGCAGTATTTT.

Details on this clonotype: A read error is possible here, since a much larger clone lies one base away. The chain uses TRBV7-8 and TRBJ1-2; the D gene is possibly TRBD1 (6 bases). The CDR3 is 15 residues long. Germline V CDR1 and CDR2: SGHVS, FQNEAQ. Trimming cost V 0 bases and J 1 base, with 9 bases left between them. The CDR3 reads CASSLARGDNYGYTF. The CDR3 DNA reads as TGTGCCAGCAGCTTAGCCAGGGGAGATAACTATGGCTACACCTTC.

This clonotype was found many times. The chain links TRBV29-1 to TRBJ1-2, with 7 bases matching TRBD1. V dropped 0 bases and J dropped 10; count of bases not matched to a gene: 2. Germline lookup yields CDR1 SQVTM and CDR2 ANQGSEA. The CDR3 is 11 residues long. CDR3 loop: CSVEEGQYYTF. The CDR3 nucleotides are TGCAGCGTTGAAGAGGGACAGTACTACACCTTC. Full variable domain (outside the CDR3, taken from reference TRBV29-1 and TRBJ1-2): SAVISQKPSRDICQRGTSLTIQCQVDSQVTMMFWYRQQPGQSLTLIATANQGSEATYESGFVIDKFPISRPNLTFSTLTVSNMSPEDSSIYLCSVEEGQYYTFGSGTRLTVV.

The chain couples TRBV5-4 to TRBJ1-2, with 7 bases identical to TRBD1. The CDR3 runs to 14 residues. The germline gives CDR1 SGHNT, CDR2 YYREEE (reference sequence). The trim removed 6 bases at V and 2 bases at J, leaving 7 bases unmatched. This chain's CDR3 is CASTQTDRNYGYTF. The CDR3, as DNA: TGTGCCAGCACCCAAACGGACAGGAACTATGGCTACACCTTC.